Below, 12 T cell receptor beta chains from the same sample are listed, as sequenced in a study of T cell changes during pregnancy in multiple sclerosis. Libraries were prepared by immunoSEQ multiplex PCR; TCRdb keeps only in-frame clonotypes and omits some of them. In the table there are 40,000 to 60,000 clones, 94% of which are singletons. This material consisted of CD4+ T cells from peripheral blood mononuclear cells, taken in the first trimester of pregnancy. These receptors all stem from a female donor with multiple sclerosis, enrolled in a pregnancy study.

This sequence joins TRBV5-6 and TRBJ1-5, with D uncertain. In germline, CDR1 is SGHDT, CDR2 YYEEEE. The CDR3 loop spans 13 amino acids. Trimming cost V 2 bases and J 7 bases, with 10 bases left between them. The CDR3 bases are TGTGCCAGCAGCTTTGGGAGGGTCCAGCCCCAGCATTTT. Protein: CASSFGRVQPQHF.

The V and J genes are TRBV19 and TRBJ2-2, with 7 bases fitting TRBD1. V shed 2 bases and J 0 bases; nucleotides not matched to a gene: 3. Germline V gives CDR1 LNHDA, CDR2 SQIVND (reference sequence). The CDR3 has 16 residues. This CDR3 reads CASSIRGTANTGELFF. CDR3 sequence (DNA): TGTGCCAGTAGTATACGAGGGACAGCGAACACCGGGGAGCTGTTTTTT.

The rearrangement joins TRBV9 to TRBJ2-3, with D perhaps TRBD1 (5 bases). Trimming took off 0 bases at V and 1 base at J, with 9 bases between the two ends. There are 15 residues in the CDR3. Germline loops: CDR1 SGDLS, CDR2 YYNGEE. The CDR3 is CASSVDQGGTDTQYF. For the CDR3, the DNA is TGTGCCAGCAGCGTAGACCAGGGTGGCACAGATACGCAGTATTTT.

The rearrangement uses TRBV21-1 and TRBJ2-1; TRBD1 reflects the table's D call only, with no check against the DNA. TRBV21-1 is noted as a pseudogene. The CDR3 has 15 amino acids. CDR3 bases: TGTGCCAGCTTCACCACGACAGGGGTTTACAATGAGCAGTTCTTC. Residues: CASFTTTGVYNEQFF.

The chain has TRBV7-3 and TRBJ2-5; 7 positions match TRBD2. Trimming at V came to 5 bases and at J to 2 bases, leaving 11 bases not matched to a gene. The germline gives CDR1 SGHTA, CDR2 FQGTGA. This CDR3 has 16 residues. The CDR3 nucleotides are TGTGCCAGCAGCCCCCAAGGTGGGGGGGTTCAAGAGACCCAGTACTTC. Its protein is CASSPQGGGVQETQYF.

The CDR3 DNA is TGTGCCAGCAGCGAAACGGGGGGGGTAACCTACGAGCAGTACTTC. This encodes CASSETGGVTYEQYF. The J gene is TRBJ2-7, the V gene TRBV5-6, with 8 bases fitting TRBD2. This CDR3 region has 15 residues. V shed 4 bases, J shed 2 bases, and the junction held 8 bases outside the gene matches. The germline CDR1 and CDR2 sequences are SGHDT and YYEEEE.

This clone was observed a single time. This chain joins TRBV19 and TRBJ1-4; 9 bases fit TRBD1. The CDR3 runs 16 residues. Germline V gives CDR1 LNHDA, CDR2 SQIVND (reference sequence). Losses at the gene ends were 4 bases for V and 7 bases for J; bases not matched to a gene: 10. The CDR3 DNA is TGTGCCAGTAGTAGCCCGGGACAGGGTTTAGGTGAAAAACTGTTTTTT. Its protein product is CASSSPGQGLGEKLFF.

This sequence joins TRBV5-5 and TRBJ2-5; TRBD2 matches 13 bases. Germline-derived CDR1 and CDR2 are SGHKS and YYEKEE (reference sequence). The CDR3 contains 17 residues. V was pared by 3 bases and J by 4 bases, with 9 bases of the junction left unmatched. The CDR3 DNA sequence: TGTGCCAGCAGCTCGTCCGTACTAGCGGGGGGGCGAGAGACCCAGTACTTC. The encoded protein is CASSSSVLAGGRETQYF.

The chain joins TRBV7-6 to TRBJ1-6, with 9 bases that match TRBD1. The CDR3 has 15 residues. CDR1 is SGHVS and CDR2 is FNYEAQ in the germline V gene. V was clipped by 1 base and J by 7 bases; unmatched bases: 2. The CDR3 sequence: CASSLGQGGNSPLHF. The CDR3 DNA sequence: TGTGCCAGCAGCTTAGGACAGGGGGGGAATTCACCCCTCCACTTT.

CDR3 region: CASSGQGAWPQHF. DNA of the CDR3: TGTGCCAGCAGTGGACAGGGGGCATGGCCCCAGCATTTT. The rearrangement uses TRBV6-1 and TRBJ1-5, with TRBD1 matching over 10 bases. With V trimmed by 4 bases and J by 9 bases, 3 bases remained unmatched. Germline values: CDR1 MNHNS, CDR2 SASEGT. CDR3 length equals 13 residues.

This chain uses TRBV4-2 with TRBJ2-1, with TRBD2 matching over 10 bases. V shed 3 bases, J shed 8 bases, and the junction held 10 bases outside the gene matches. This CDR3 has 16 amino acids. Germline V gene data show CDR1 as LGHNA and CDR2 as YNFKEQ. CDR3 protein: CASSQNPGLAMDEQFF. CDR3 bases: TGTGCCAGCAGCCAGAACCCGGGACTAGCGATGGATGAGCAGTTCTTC.

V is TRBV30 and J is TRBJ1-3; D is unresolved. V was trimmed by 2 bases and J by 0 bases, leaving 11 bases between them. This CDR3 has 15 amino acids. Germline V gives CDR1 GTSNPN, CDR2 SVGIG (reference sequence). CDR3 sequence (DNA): TGTGCCTGGAGTAAAGTTAGAATCTCTGGAAACACCATATATTTT. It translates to CAWSKVRISGNTIYF.